The 31 T cell receptor beta chains given below trace back to one sample, sequenced in a study of OX40 agonist ivuxolimab in advanced cancers. Libraries were prepared by immunoSEQ multiplex PCR; TCRdb keeps only in-frame clonotypes and omits some of them. There are roughly 80,000 clones in the sample; 84% occur only once, and approximately 2.6% lies in the top ten. Sequenced material: CD4+ or CD8+ T cells sorted from blood, taken in a trial of the OX40 agonist ivuxolimab. The source of these receptors is an adult with an advanced solid tumor such as melanoma, head and neck, liver or kidney cancer.

V is TRBV7-9 and J is TRBJ2-5, with D possibly TRBD2 on 7 matching bases. V was shortened by 2 bases and J by 5 bases, with 12 bases between the two germline ends. The CDR3 is made up of 14 amino acids. CDR1 and CDR2 from the germline V gene are SEHNR and FQNEAQ (reference sequence). The CDR3 sequence is CASSLPGGGETQYF. The CDR3 DNA reads TGTGCCAGCAGCTTACCGGGGGGCGGGGAGACCCAGTACTTC.

The chain links TRBV30 to TRBJ2-3; no clear D gene. This CDR3 has 11 residues. Trimming left V 4 bases short and J 9 bases short, with 11 bases between. CDR1 and CDR2 (germline): GTSNPN, SVGIG (reference sequence). This CDR3 reads CAWKRQETQYF. CDR3 in DNA: TGTGCCTGGAAAAGGCAGGAGACGCAGTATTTT.

V usage is TRBV9 and J usage is TRBJ2-2; D gene ambiguous. This CDR3 region has 17 residues. Germline values: CDR1 SGDLS, CDR2 YYNGEE. V dropped 0 bases and J dropped 1 base, with 13 bases sitting between them. The CDR3 loop reads CASSVVDVLQNTGELFF. The CDR3 bases are TGTGCCAGCAGCGTAGTCGACGTCCTCCAGAACACCGGGGAGCTGTTTTTT.

The chain employs TRBV9 and TRBJ2-3; D call uncertain. The ends were cut back, 0 bases at V and 0 bases at J, with 11 bases in the middle. CDR3 length: 16 residues. CDR1 SGDLS and CDR2 YYNGEE come from the germline V gene. CDR3 in DNA: TGTGCCAGCAGCGTAGATCGGACGCCTAGCACAGATACGCAGTATTTT. It is translated as CASSVDRTPSTDTQYF.

V gene TRBV7-2 combines with J gene TRBJ1-2, with D unclear. The CDR3 spans 14 residues. CDR1 and CDR2 (germline): SGHTA, FQGNSA. Deletions cut 5 bases from V and 1 base from J, with 11 bases between. The CDR3 DNA sequence: TGTGCCAGCAGCGGCCGCCGGGGTAACTATGGCTACACCTTC. Protein product: CASSGRRGNYGYTF.

The chain links TRBV18 to TRBJ1-2, with 10 nucleotides matching TRBD1. The V and J ends lost 3 bases and 1 base, in that order; junction bases with no gene match: 11. Per the germline V gene, CDR1 is KGHSH and CDR2 is LQKENI. This CDR3 has 18 residues. The CDR3 DNA sequence: TGTGCCAGCTCACCGAAGGGGACAGGGGCCCTGAATAACTATGGCTACACCTTC. Translation gives CASSPKGTGALNNYGYTF.

The chain employs TRBV7-3 and TRBJ2-7; 7 positions agree with TRBD2. CDR3 size: 15 residues. CDR1 and CDR2 from the germline V gene are SGHTA and FQGTGA. V lost 2 bases to trimming and J lost 0 bases; unmatched junction nucleotides: 4. The CDR3 protein is CASSLGGVSSYEQYF. In nucleotides, the CDR3 is TGTGCCAGCAGCTTAGGGGGGGTAAGCTCCTACGAGCAGTACTTC.

The chain uses TRBV19 and TRBJ2-3; 8 nucleotides agree with TRBD1. Trimming removed 5 bases from V and 4 bases from J; junction bases left unmatched: 2. The CDR3 has 13 residues. Germline loops: CDR1 LNHDA, CDR2 SQIVND (reference sequence). The CDR3 sequence is CASSLGQADTQYF. In nucleotides, the CDR3 is TGTGCCAGTAGTTTGGGACAGGCAGATACGCAGTATTTT.

This chain links TRBV11-2 with TRBJ1-3; D not certain. This CDR3 has 14 amino acids. The V gene lost 2 bases and the J gene lost 7 bases, with 12 bases spanning the gap. Germline V gene lookup returns CDR1 SGHAT and CDR2 FQNNGV. CDR3 nucleotides: TGTGCCAGCAGCTTACCCCGGCGAGTGAACACCATATATTTT. It translates to CASSLPRRVNTIYF.

The chain employs TRBV5-1 and TRBJ2-3; D gene unclear. CDR1 SGHRS and CDR2 YFSETQ come from the germline V gene. The CDR3 has 13 residues. Trimming removed 3 bases at V and 0 bases at J, with 5 bases between. CDR3: CASSSDSTDTQYF. The DNA for the CDR3 is TGCGCCAGCAGCTCGGACAGCACAGATACGCAGTATTTT.

This rearrangement joins TRBV6-5 to TRBJ1-2; TRBD1 might be the D (6 bases). The CDR3 is 14 amino acids. Trimming cost V 3 bases and J 5 bases, with 13 bases left between them. CDR1 MNHEY and CDR2 SVGAGI come from the germline V gene. The CDR3 here is CASSYRTAIYGYTF. Written as DNA, the CDR3 is TGTGCCAGCAGTTATAGGACAGCTATTTATGGCTACACCTTC.

The chain combines TRBV5-1 with TRBJ2-2; possible D gene TRBD1, 6 bases. Trimming took 4 bases from V and 4 from J, leaving 14 bases between them. The CDR3 loop spans 15 amino acids. Germline V lookup: CDR1 SGHRS, CDR2 YFSETQ. The CDR3 DNA follows: TGCGCCAGCAGCCATTCACAGGGTCTCACCGGGGAGCTGTTTTTT. Translating it yields CASSHSQGLTGELFF.

The CDR3 nucleotides are TGTGCCAGCAGTCCCTCTTACGAGCAGTACTTC. Amino acids: CASSPSYEQYF. V and J are TRBV6-5 and TRBJ2-7; D not certain. Germline CDR1 and CDR2: MNHEY and SVGAGI. The CDR3 has 11 residues. Trimming left V 5 bases short and J 4 bases short, with 6 bases between.

The rearrangement links TRBV25-1 to TRBJ2-2, with no clear D. The germline CDR1 and CDR2 sequences are MGHDK and SYGVNS. With 3 bases removed from V and 4 bases from J, the gap between germline ends came to 3 bases. The CDR3 has 12 residues. The DNA for the CDR3 is TGTGCCAGCAGTGACAGCACCGGGGAGCTGTTTTTT. Translation: CASSDSTGELFF.

CDR3 coding DNA: TGTGCCAGCAGCCCGCGGAGCGGGGGGGCCGTCGAGCAGTACGTC. Its protein product is CASSPRSGGAVEQYV. The chain is built from TRBV5-6 and TRBJ2-7; 10 bases are a match to TRBD2. This CDR3 region has 15 residues. Trimming at V came to 4 bases and at J to 6 bases, leaving 10 bases not matched to a gene. Germline CDR1 and CDR2: SGHDT and YYEEEE.

V usage is TRBV27 and J usage is TRBJ1-6; D is unclear. The V and J ends lost 2 bases and 2 bases respectively, with 7 bases between them. Germline CDR1 and CDR2: MNHEY and SMNVEV (reference sequence). The CDR3 has 15 residues. CDR3 protein: CASSLMEPYNSPLHF. CDR3 DNA sequence: TGTGCCAGCAGTTTAATGGAACCCTATAATTCACCCCTCCACTTT.

The chain is built from TRBV20-1 and TRBJ1-1, with unresolved D. The CDR3 runs to 10 residues. Germline loops: CDR1 DFQATT, CDR2 SNEGSKA (reference sequence). Here the CDR3 reads CSVHQDSAFF. CDR3 sequence (DNA): TGCAGCGTCCATCAGGACTCAGCTTTCTTT.

V is TRBV5-4 and J is TRBJ2-1; 11 positions match TRBD1. The CDR3 sequence is 15 residues long. The V gene's germline CDR1 is SGHNT and CDR2 YYREEE (reference sequence). V was pared by 5 bases and J by 6 bases, with 7 bases of the junction left unmatched. CDR3 bases: TGTGCCAGCAGTACCGGGACAGGGGGGTTCAATGAGCAGTTCTTC. Amino acid sequence: CASSTGTGGFNEQFF.

The chain carries TRBV11-1 and TRBJ2-3; no definite D call. The CDR3 totals 12 residues. Per germline, CDR1 SGHAT and CDR2 FQDESV (reference sequence). V lost 4 bases to trimming and J lost 7 bases, with 9 bases between them. DNA of the CDR3: TGTGCCAGCAGCTCATTGGGGTATACGCAGTATTTT. It codes for CASSSLGYTQYF.

The V call is TRBV6-5, the J call TRBJ1-3, with D perhaps matching TRBD1 (5 bases). The germline gives CDR1 MNHEY, CDR2 SVGAGI. CDR3 length: 15 amino acids. V was cut by 7 bases and J by 4 bases, with 17 bases left in between. CDR3 in DNA: TGTGCCAGCAAAAGAGACAGTAATGGCGGAAACACCATATATTTT. Translation: CASKRDSNGGNTIYF.

This clone was recorded only once. The chain recombines TRBV28 with TRBJ2-7; the D is unclear. CDR1 MDHEN and CDR2 SYDVKM come from the germline V gene. The CDR3 length is 11 residues. Trimming shortened V by 5 bases and J by 4 bases, and 6 bases separated the two germline ends. This chain's CDR3 is CASSVEYEQYF. The CDR3, as DNA: TGTGCCAGCAGTGTAGAATACGAGCAGTACTTC.

This clone is a singleton in its sample. The V and J genes are TRBV7-3 and TRBJ1-1; possible D gene TRBD1, 6 bases. Trimming took off 5 bases at V and 4 bases at J, with 14 bases between the two ends. CDR1 is SGHTA and CDR2 is FQGTGA in the germline V gene. The CDR3 sequence is 14 residues long. The CDR3 spells CASSLKGGSTEAFF. For the CDR3, the DNA is TGTGCCAGCAGCCTTAAAGGGGGATCCACTGAAGCTTTCTTT.

The CDR3 sequence is CASSTITTGELFF. In nucleotides, the CDR3 is TGTGCCAGCAGCACCATAACCACCGGGGAGCTGTTTTTT. The chain carries TRBV9 and TRBJ2-2; D remains unclear. The V end was cut by 4 bases, the J end by 4 bases, with 8 bases between. This CDR3 is 13 amino acids long. The germline V gene encodes CDR1 SGDLS and CDR2 YYNGEE.

V is TRBV10-3 and J is TRBJ2-2; 8 bases match TRBD2. CDR1 and CDR2 from the germline V gene are ENHRY and SYGVKD. Germline trimming cut 4 bases from V and 6 bases from J; bases unmatched to any gene: 7. This CDR3 has 15 residues. The CDR3 spells CAISARGGQAGELFF. In DNA form, the CDR3 reads TGTGCCATCAGTGCCCGGGGGGGCCAAGCCGGGGAGCTGTTTTTT.

This chain uses TRBV4-3 with TRBJ2-5; 10 nucleotides agree with TRBD1. The CDR3 covers 16 residues. The trim removed 2 bases at V and 5 bases at J, leaving 8 bases unmatched. Looked up from germline, CDR1 is LGHNA and CDR2 is YSLEER. The CDR3 DNA is TGCGCCAGCAGCCAACAGCAGGACAGGGGGTGGGAGACCCAGTACTTC. Translating it yields CASSQQQDRGWETQYF.

V usage is TRBV2 and J usage is TRBJ2-7; TRBD2 is a possible D gene (6 bases). Germline lookup yields CDR1 SNHLY and CDR2 FYNNEI. This CDR3 has 15 amino acids. Trimming left V 3 bases short and J 0 bases short, with 12 bases between. DNA for the CDR3: TGTGCCAGCAGTGAGGAGGGGCTTAGCTCCTACGAGCAGTACTTC. Amino acids: CASSEEGLSSYEQYF.

The CDR3 nucleotides read TGTGCCAGCAGCCCAGGGACAGGCCGTAACAATGAGCAGTTCTTC. It translates to CASSPGTGRNNEQFF. V gene TRBV5-8 combines with J gene TRBJ2-1; 8 bases are shared with TRBD1. Germline V CDR1 and CDR2: SGHTS, YDEGEE. Losses at the gene ends were 4 bases for V and 5 bases for J; bases not matched to a gene: 8. The CDR3 sequence is 15 residues long.

In DNA form, the CDR3 reads TGTGCCAGCAGCCAAATGGGACAGGTCACTGAAGCTTTCTTT. The encoded protein is CASSQMGQVTEAFF. V and J are TRBV7-2 and TRBJ1-1; TRBD1 aligns across 8 bases. The CDR3 is 14 amino acids. Germline loops: CDR1 SGHTA, CDR2 FQGNSA. V shed 5 bases and J 4 bases; nucleotides not matched to a gene: 6. The full variable domain, with the rest looked up from reference TRBV7-2 and TRBJ1-1, is GAGVSQSPSNKVTEKGKDVELRCDPISGHTALYWYRQSLGQGLEFLIYFQGNSAPDKSGLPSDRFSAERTGGSVSTLTIQRTQQEDSAVYLCASSQMGQVTEAFFGQGTRLTVV.

The gene calls are TRBV5-1 and TRBJ1-2; D is unclear. The CDR3 has 16 amino acids. V lost 4 bases, J lost 5 bases, and 21 bases lay in between. Per germline, CDR1 SGHRS and CDR2 YFSETQ. The chain's CDR3 is CASSDGMRTGLYGYTF. The CDR3 DNA follows: TGCGCCAGCAGCGATGGCATGAGGACCGGCCTTTATGGCTACACCTTC.

The J gene is TRBJ1-2, the V gene TRBV28, with D possibly TRBD1 on 6 matching bases. Germline V gives CDR1 MDHEN, CDR2 SYDVKM. V was cut by 11 bases and J by 7 bases, with 17 bases left in between. The CDR3 sequence is 12 residues long. CDR3 region: CALGRGATGYTF. CDR3 nucleotide sequence: TGTGCCCTTGGGCGGGGGGCGACTGGCTACACCTTC.

The rearrangement joins TRBV7-6 to TRBJ2-5; D is unresolved. The CDR3 runs 12 residues. Germline CDR1 SGHVS, CDR2 FNYEAQ. V lost 2 bases and J lost 4, with 5 bases in between. CDR3 sequence (DNA): TGTGCCAGCAGCTTACAGCGAGAGACCCAGTACTTC. It specifies CASSLQRETQYF.